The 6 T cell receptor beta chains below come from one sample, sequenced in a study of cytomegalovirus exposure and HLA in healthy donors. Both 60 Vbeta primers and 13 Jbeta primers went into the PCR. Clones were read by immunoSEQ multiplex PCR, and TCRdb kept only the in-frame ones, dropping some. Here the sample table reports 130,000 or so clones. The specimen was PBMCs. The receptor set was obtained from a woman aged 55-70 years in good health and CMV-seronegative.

The CDR3 coding sequence is TGTGCCAGTAGTGTATCCGGGACAGGGGGCTTTCAGCCCCAGCATTTT. It is translated as CASSVSGTGGFQPQHF. The V gene is TRBV19, the J gene TRBJ1-5; 12 bases fit TRBD1. The germline CDR1 and CDR2 sequences are LNHDA and SQIVND (reference sequence). V lost 5 bases, J lost 6 bases, and 8 bases stayed unmatched. The length of the CDR3 is 16 residues. Based on the CDR3 plus reference TRBV19 and TRBJ1-5, the full variable domain is DGGITQSPKYLFRKEGQNVTLSCEQNLNHDAMYWYRQDPGQGLRLIYYSQIVNDFQKGDIAEGYSVSREKKESFPLTVTSAQKNPTAFYLCASSVSGTGGFQPQHFGDGTRLSIL.

The DNA for the CDR3 is TGCGCCAGCAGGGACAGCCACGAGACAGATACGCAGTATTTT. It encodes CASRDSHETDTQYF. The rearrangement joins TRBV5-1 to TRBJ2-3, with a tentative D call TRBD1 (6 bases). This CDR3 comprises 14 residues. The germline V gene has CDR1 SGHRS and CDR2 YFSETQ. Between the trimmed V and J ends, which lost 5 bases and 3 bases, there was a span of 13 bases.

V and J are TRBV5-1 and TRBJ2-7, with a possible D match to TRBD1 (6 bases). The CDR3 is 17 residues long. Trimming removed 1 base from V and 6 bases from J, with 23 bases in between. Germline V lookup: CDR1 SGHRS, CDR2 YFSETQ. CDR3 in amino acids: CASSLLGTTSYQSEQYF. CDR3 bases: TGCGCCAGCAGCTTGTTAGGGACAACTTCCTATCAGAGCGAGCAGTACTTC.

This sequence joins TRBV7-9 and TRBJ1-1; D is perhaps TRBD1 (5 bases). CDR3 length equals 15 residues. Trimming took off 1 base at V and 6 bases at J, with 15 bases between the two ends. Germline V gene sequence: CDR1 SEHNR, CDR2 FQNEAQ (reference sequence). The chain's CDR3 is CASSLDGGRSAEAFF. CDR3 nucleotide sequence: TGTGCCAGCAGCTTAGACGGGGGTAGGAGCGCTGAAGCTTTCTTT.

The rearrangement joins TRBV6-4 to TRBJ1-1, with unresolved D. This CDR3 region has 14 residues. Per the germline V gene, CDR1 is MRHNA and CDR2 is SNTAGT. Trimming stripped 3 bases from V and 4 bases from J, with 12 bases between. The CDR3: CASSEIPRSTEAFF. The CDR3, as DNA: TGTGCCAGCAGTGAGATCCCCCGTAGCACTGAAGCTTTCTTT.

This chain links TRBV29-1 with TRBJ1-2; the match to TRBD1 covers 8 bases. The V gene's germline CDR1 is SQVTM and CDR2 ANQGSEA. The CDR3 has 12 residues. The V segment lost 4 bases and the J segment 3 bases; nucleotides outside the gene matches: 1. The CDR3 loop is CSVAGQDYGYTF. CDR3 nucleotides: TGCAGCGTTGCGGGACAGGACTATGGCTACACCTTC.